This T cell receptor (beta chain) came from a study of blood T cell repertoires in COVID-19. Across the study: Nucleic acid was either cDNA or gDNA, and it came from T cells, B-cell-depleted T cells, or PBMCs.

Recruitment covered about two dozen US areas and drew participants whose ages spanned 18 to 89 years. Profiling relied on immunoSEQ multiplex PCR, and the TCRdb table lists in-frame clones only, not all of them. The table lists about 230,000 clones, more than 70% of them singletons, with around 2.5% in the top ten. This CDR3 contains 15 residues. The germline gives CDR1 SEHNR, CDR2 FQNEAQ (reference sequence). V shed 3 bases and J shed 0 bases, with 10 bases lying between them. The source is a middle-aged woman with acute COVID-19. What was sequenced was PBMCs or T cells enriched from blood (not recorded which). This chain connects TRBV7-9 to TRBJ2-3, with D tentatively TRBD2 (6 bases). The CDR3 region has the DNA TGTGCCAGCAGCTTCACGGGGGTGAGCACAGATACGCAGTATTTT. Translated, it gives CASSFTGVSTDTQYF.